This T cell receptor beta chain emerged from a study of blood T cell repertoires in COVID-19. The germline V and J ends were trimmed by 2 bases and 0 bases, with 8 bases remaining between them. The CDR3 runs to 15 residues. Germline CDR1 is MDHEN and CDR2 is SYDVKM. The table came from immunoSEQ multiplex PCR; TCRdb's copy has only in-frame clones and leaves some out. The sample carries approximately 14,000 clones, approximately 80% recorded once. The chain employs TRBV28 and TRBJ1-3; D ambiguous. The sequence was obtained from a human donor in a cohort sampled during active COVID-19. The sequenced sample was peripheral blood. CDR3 DNA sequence: TGTGCCAGCAGTTTACAGGAACACTCTGGAAACACCATATATTTT. Translating it yields CASSLQEHSGNTIYF. The full variable domain, in which reference TRBV28 and TRBJ1-3 provide the parts outside the CDR3, is DVKVTQSSRYLVKRTGEKVFLECVQDMDHENMFWYRQDPGLGLRLIYFSYDVKMKEKGDIPEGYSVSREKKERFSLILESASTNQTSMYLCASSLQEHSGNTIYFGEGSWLTVV.